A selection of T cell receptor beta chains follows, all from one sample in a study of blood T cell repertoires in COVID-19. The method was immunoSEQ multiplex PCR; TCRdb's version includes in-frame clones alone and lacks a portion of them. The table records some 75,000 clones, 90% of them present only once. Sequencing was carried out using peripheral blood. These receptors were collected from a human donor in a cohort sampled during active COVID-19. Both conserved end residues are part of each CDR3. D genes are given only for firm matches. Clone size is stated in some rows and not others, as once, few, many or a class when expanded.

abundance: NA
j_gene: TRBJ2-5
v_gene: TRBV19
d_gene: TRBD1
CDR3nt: TGTGCCAGTAGTATCCAAGGACAGGGGAAAGAGACCCAGTACTTC
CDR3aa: CASSIQGQGKETQYF

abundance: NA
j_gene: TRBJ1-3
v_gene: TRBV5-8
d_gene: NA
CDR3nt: TGTGCCAGCAGCCGCGCCAAGGACAGCTACGGAAACACCATATATTTT
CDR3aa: CASSRAKDSYGNTIYF

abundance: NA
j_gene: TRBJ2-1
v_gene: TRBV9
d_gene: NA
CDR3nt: TGTGCCAGCAGCGCACATGGTCGTGGGGCCAACAATGAGCAGTTCTTC
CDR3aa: CASSAHGRGANNEQFF

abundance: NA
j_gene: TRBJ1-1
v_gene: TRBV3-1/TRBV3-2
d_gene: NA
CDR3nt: TGTGCCAGCAGGCAAAACTCCGGGAATGAAGCTTTCTTT
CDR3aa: CASRQNSGNEAFF

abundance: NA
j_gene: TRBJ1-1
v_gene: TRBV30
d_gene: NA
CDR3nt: TGTGCCTGGAACCCGGGCACAGGGAACACTGAAGCTTTCTTT
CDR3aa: CAWNPGTGNTEAFF

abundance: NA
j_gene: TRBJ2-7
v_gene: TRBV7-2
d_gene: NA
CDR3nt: TGTGCCAGCAGCCTCTTACAGGGATACGAGCAGTACTTC
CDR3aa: CASSLLQGYEQYF

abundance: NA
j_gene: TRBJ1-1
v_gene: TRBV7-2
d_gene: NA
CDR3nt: TGTGCCAGCAGCGAAGTGGGGGGGAACACTGAAGCTTTCTTT
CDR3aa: CASSEVGGNTEAFF

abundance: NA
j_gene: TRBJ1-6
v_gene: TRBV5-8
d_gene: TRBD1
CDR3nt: TGTGCCAGCAGCGGGGCAGGGGGCTCCTATAATTCACCCCTCCACTTT
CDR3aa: CASSGAGGSYNSPLHF

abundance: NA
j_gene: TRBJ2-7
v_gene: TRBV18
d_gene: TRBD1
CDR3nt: TGTGCCAGCTCCCCCTGGGACAGGCGAAGCTACGAGCAGTACTTC
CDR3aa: CASSPWDRRSYEQYF

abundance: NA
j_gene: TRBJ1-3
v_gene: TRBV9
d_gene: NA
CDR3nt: TGTGCCAGCAGCGTAGCGGGGGACTCTGGAAACACCATATATTTT
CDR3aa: CASSVAGDSGNTIYF

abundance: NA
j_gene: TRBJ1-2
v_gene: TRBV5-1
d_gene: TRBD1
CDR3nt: TGCGCCAGCAGCTTGGCCTACAGGGGGTATGGCTACACCTTC
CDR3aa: CASSLAYRGYGYTF

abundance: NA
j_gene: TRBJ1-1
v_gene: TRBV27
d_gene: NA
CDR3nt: TGTGCCAGCAGTGCCGAGACAGGGAACACTGAAGCTTTCTTT
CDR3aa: CASSAETGNTEAFF

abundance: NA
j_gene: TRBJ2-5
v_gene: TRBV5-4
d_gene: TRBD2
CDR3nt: TGTGCCAGCAGCTTGGACCAGCGGGGGGCCGGGGAGACCCAGTACTTC
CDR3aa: CASSLDQRGAGETQYF

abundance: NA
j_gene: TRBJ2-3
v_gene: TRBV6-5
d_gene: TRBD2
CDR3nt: TGTGCCAGCAGTTACAGAGCGGGGGGTCTCACAGATACGCAGTATTTT
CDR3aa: CASSYRAGGLTDTQYF

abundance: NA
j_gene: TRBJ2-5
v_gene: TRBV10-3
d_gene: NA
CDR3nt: TGTGCCATCAGTGAGTCGCGTTCAGGGCTTTTGGGAGAGACCCAGTACTTC
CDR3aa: CAISESRSGLLGETQYF

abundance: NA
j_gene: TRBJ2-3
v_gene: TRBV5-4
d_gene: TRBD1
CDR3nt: TGTGCCAGCAGCTTGCCGGGACAGAAAACTAATACGCAGTATTTT
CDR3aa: CASSLPGQKTNTQYF

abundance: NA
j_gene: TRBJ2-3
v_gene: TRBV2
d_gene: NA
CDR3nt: TGTGCCAGCAGTGGGCCTAGTCAGCACCCCACAGATACGCAGTATTTT
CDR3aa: CASSGPSQHPTDTQYF

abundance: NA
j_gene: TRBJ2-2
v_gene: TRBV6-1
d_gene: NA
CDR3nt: TGTGCCAGCAGTGAGATGGCGGCGAACACCGGGGAGCTGTTTTTT
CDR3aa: CASSEMAANTGELFF

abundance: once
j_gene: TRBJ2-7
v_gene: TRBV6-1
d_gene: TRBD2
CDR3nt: TGTGCCAGCAGTGAACTAGCGGGGTTCGAGCAGTACTTC
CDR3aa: CASSELAGFEQYF

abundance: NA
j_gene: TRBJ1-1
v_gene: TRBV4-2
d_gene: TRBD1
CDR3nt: TGTGCCAGCAGCCAGCCGGACAGGATGAACACTGAAGCTTTCTTT
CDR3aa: CASSQPDRMNTEAFF

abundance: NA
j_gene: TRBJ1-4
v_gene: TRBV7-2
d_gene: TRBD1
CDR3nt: TGTGCCAGCAGCTTAGCGACAGGGCGGGGCGATGAAAAACTGTTTTTT
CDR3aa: CASSLATGRGDEKLFF

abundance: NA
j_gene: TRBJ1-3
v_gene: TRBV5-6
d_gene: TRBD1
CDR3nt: TGTGCCAGCAGCCTCCCCGAGACAGGGTCGGTCTCAAACACCATATATTTT
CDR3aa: CASSLPETGSVSNTIYF

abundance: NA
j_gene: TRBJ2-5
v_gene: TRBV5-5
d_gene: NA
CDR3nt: TGTGCCAGCAGCTTGGAAGGGCGGGTTCAAGAGACCCAGTACTTC
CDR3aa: CASSLEGRVQETQYF

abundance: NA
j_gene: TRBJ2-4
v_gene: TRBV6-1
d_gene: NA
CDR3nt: TGTGCCAGCAGTGAACATAGGACTGCATTACTAGCCAAAAACATTCAGTACTTC
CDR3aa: CASSEHRTALLAKNIQYF

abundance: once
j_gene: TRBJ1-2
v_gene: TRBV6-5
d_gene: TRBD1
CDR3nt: TGTGCCAGTTCCCGGGACAGGGCCTGGGACTATGGCTACACCTTC
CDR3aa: CASSRDRAWDYGYTF

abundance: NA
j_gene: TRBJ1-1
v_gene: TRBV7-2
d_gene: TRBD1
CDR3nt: TGTGCCAGCAGCTTAGTAGGGGGGACAGTTGAAGCTTTCTTT
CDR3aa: CASSLVGGTVEAFF

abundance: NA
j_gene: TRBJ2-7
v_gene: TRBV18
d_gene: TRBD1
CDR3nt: TGTGCCAGCTCACTGGTCCCACTCCGGGACAGCTCGTCGTACGAGCAGTACTTC
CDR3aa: CASSLVPLRDSSSYEQYF

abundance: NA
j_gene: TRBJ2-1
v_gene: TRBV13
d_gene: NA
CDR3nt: TGTGCCAGCAGCTTCGTCCACAATGAGCAGTTCTTC
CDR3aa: CASSFVHNEQFF

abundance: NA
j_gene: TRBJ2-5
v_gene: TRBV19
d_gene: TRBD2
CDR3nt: TGTGCCAGTAGTAGTAATAGCGGGGGGCAAGAGACCCAGTACTTC
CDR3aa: CASSSNSGGQETQYF

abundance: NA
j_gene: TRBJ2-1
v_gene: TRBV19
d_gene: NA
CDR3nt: TGTGCCAGTAGGCTAACTAGCCGGTCCTACAATGAGCAGTTCTTC
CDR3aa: CASRLTSRSYNEQFF

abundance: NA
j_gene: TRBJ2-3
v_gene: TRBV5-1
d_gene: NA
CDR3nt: TGCGCCTCCACTCCAGCACCAGGCTACACAGATACGCAGTATTTT
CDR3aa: CASTPAPGYTDTQYF

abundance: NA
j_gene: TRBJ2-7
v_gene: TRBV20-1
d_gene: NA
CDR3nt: TGCAGTGCTAGTGTAAACGAGCAGTACTTC
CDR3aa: CSASVNEQYF

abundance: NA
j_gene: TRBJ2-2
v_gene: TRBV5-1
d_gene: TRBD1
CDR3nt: TGCGCCAGCAGCACTGGACAGGGCGCGGTAGAGCTGTTTTTT
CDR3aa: CASSTGQGAVELFF

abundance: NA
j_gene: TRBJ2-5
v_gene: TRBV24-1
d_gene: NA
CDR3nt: TGTGCCACCAGTGACCCGGGAGAGACCCAGTACTTC
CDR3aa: CATSDPGETQYF

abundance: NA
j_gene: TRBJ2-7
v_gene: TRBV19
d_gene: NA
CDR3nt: TGTGCCAGTAGTCCCACTAGAGGGGGCTCCTACGAGCAGTACTTC
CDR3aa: CASSPTRGGSYEQYF

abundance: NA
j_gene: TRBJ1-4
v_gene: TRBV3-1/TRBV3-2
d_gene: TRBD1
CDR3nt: TGTGCCAGCAGCCAAGCGGGGACAGGTTCCAACGAAAAACTGTTTTTT
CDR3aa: CASSQAGTGSNEKLFF

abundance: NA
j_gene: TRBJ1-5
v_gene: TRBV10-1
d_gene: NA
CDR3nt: TGCGCCAGCAGTGAGGACATTAATAGCAATCAGCCCCAGCATTTT
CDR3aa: CASSEDINSNQPQHF

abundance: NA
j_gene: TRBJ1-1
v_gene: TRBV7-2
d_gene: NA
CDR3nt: TGTGCCAGCAGCTCCAGGGGACCCACTGAAGCTTTCTTT
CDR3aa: CASSSRGPTEAFF

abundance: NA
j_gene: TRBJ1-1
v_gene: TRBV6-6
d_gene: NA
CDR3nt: TGTGCCAGCAGATACGACAGGGAAGCTTTCTTT
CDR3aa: CASRYDREAFF

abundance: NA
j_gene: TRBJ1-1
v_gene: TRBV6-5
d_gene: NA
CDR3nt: TGTGCCAGCAGTTACTCGGCGGGCACTGAAGCTTTCTTT
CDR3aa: CASSYSAGTEAFF

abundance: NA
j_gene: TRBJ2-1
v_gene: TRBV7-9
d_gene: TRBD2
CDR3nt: TGTGCCAGCAGCTTAGGACTAGCGGGGGCCGACGCCTACAATGAGCAGTTCTTC
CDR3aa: CASSLGLAGADAYNEQFF

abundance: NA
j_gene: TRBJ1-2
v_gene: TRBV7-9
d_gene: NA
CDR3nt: TGTGCCAGCAGCTTATTGGAGGACTATGGCTACACCTTC
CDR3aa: CASSLLEDYGYTF

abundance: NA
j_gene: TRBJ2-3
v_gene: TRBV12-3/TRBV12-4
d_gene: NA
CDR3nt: TGTGCCAGCAGTTCTTTAGTCACAGATACGCAGTATTTT
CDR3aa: CASSSLVTDTQYF